The present entry profiles one T cell receptor beta chain with its context. As yet, its antigen is unknown. This CDR3 comprises 13 residues. CDR1 and CDR2 from the germline V gene are SGDLS and YYNGEE. Trimming stripped 0 bases from V and 6 bases from J, with 6 bases between. This entry belongs to a study of siplizumab effects on memory and regulatory T cells. Notes on the study in general: Researchers could not give a naive or memory phenotype to roughly 75-96% of proliferating CD4+ or CD8+ clones. There was no confirmation of the suppressive function of proliferating Tregs from siplizumab cultures. Unstimulated naive T cells seemed to show more diversity than memory cells did, and they also seemed to be among the major contributors to the alloresponse. Siplizumab significantly lowered the alloreactive sequences that could be traced to unstimulated CD4+ memory cells.

Libraries were prepared by immunoSEQ multiplex PCR; TCRdb keeps only in-frame clonotypes and omits some of them. The sample yields some 100,000 clones, under 95% seen once. Sequencing was performed on Tregs sorted from blood. The chain couples TRBV9 to TRBJ2-2; TRBD1 is a possible D gene (6 bases). The source is a human donor in good health. The CDR3 region has the DNA TGTGCCAGCAGCGTAGGGGGGCCCGGGGAGCTGTTTTTT. It codes for CASSVGGPGELFF. Full variable domain (rest looked up from reference TRBV9 and TRBJ2-2): DSGVTQTPKHLITATGQRVTLRCSPRSGDLSVYWYQQSLDQGLQFLIQYYNGEERAKGNILERFSAQQFPDLHSELNLSSLELGDSALYFCASSVGGPGELFFGEGSRLTVL.